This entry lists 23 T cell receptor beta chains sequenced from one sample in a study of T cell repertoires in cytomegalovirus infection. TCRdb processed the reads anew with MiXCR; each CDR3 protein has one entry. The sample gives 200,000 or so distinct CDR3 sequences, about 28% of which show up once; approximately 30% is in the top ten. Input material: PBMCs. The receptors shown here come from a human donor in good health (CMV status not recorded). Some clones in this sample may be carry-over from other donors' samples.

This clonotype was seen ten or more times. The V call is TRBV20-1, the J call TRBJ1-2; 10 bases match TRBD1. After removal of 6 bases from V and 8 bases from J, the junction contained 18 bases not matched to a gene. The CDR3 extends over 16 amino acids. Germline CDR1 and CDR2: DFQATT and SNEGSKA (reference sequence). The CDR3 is CSALRGDRGPPMGYTF. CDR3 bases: TGCAGTGCCCTACGCGGTGACAGGGGGCCCCCTATGGGCTACACCTTC.

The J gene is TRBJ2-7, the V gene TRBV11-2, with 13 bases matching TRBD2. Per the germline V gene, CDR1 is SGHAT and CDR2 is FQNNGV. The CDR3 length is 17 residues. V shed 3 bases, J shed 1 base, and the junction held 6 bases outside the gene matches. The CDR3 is CASSFTSGGAQSYEQYF. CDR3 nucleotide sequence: TGTGCCAGCAGCTTTACTAGCGGGGGGGCCCAATCCTACGAGCAGTACTTC. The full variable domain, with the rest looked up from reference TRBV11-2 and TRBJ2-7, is EAGVAQSPRYKIIEKRQSVAFWCNPISGHATLYWYQQILGQGPKLLIQFQNNGVVDDSQLPKDRFSAERLKGVDSTLKIQPAKLEDSAVYLCASSFTSGGAQSYEQYFGPGTRLTVT.

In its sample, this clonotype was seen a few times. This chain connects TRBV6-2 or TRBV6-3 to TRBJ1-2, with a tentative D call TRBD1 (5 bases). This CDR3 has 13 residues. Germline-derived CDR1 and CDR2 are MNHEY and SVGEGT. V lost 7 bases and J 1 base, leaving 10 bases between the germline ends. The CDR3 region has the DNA TGTGCCAGCACACGGGACGGTAACTATGGCTACACCTTC. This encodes CASTRDGNYGYTF.

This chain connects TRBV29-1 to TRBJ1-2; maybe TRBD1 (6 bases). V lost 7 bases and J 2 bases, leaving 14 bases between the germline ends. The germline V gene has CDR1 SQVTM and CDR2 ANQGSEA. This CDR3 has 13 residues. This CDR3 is CSAAGQINYGYTF. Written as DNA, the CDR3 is TGCAGCGCCGCCGGACAGATCAACTATGGCTACACCTTC. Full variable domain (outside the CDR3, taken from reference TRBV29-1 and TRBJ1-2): SAVISQKPSRDICQRGTSLTIQCQVDSQVTMMFWYRQQPGQSLTLIATANQGSEATYESGFVIDKFPISRPNLTFSTLTVSNMSPEDSSIYLCSAAGQINYGYTFGSGTRLTVV.

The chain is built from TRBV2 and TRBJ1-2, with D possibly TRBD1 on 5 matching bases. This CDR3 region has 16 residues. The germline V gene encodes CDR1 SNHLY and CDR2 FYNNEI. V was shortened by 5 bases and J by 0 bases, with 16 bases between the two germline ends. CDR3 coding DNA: TGTGCCAGCAGTTCCCGGGGGGGAACAGCTAACTATGGCTACACCTTC. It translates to CASSSRGGTANYGYTF.

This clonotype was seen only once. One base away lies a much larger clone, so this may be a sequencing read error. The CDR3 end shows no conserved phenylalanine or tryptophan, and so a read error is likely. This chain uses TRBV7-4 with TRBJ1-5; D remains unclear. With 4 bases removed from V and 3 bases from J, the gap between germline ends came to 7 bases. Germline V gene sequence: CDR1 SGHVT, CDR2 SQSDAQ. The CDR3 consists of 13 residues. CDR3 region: CASSSGFNQPQHL. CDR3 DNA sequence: TGTGCCAGCAGCTCGGGGTTCAATCAGCCCCAGCATTTG.

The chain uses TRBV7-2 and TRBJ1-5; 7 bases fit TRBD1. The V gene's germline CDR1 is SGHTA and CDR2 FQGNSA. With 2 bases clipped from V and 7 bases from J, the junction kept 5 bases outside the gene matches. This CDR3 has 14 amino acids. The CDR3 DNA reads TGTACCAGCAGCTTAAGCAGGGGGAACCAGCCCCAGCATTTT. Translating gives CTSSLSRGNQPQHF.

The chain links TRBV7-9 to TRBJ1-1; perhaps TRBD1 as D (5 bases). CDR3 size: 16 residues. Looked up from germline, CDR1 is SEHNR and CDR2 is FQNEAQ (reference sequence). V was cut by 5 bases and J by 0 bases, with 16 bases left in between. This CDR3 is CASSLGGAPMNTEAFF. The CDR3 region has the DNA TGTGCCAGCAGCCTCGGGGGAGCACCCATGAACACTGAAGCTTTCTTT. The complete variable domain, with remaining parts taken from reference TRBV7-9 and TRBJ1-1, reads DTGVSQNPRHKITKRGQNVTFRCDPISEHNRLYWYRQTLGQGPEFLTYFQNEAQLEKSRLLSDRFSAERPKGSFSTLEIQRTEQGDSAMYLCASSLGGAPMNTEAFFGQGTRLTVV.

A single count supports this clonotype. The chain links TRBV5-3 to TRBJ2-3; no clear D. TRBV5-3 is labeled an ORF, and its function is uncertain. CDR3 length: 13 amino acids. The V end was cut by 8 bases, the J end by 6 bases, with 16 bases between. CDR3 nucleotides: TGTGCCAGCAGCCACGTAGATGGGGATACGCAGTATTTT. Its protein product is CASSHVDGDTQYF.

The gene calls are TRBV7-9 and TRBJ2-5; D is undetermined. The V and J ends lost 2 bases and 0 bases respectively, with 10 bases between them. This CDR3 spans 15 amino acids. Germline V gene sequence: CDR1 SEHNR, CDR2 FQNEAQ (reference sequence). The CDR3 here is CASSLKEWYQETQYF. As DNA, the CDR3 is TGTGCCAGCAGCTTAAAAGAATGGTACCAAGAGACCCAGTACTTC.

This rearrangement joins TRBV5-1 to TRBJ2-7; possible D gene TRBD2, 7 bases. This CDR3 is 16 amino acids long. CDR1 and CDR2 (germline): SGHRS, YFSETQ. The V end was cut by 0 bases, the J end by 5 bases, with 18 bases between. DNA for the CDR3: TGCGCCAGCAGCTTGGGGCGGGGGCGTAAGGGCCACGAGCAGTACTTC. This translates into CASSLGRGRKGHEQYF.

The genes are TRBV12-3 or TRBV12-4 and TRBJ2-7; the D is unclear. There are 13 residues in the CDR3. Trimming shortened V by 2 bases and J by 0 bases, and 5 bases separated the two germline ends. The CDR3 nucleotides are TGTGCCAGCAGTTTACAAGCCTCCTACGAGCAGTACTTC. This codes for CASSLQASYEQYF.

The CDR3 DNA follows: TGTGCCAGCAGTGTTATCGGGGTCAGGAACACTGAAGCTTTCTTT. Translation: CASSVIGVRNTEAFF. The chain couples TRBV6-8 to TRBJ1-1; D is uncertain. This CDR3 has 15 residues. Trimming stripped 5 bases from V and 1 base from J, with 14 bases between. The germline V gene has CDR1 MNHGY and CDR2 SAAAGT.

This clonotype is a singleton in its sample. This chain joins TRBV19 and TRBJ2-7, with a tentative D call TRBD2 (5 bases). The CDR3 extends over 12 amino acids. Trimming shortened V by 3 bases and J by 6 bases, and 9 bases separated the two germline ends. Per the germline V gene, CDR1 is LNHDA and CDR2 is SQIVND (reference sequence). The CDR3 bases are TGTGCCAGTAGTATTCTCCGGGGCGAGCAGTACTTC. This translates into CASSILRGEQYF.

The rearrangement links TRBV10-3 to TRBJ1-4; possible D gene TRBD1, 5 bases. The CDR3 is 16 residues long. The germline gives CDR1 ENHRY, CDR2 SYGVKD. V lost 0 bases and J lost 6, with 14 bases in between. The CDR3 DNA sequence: TGTGCCATCAGTGAGTCCCGGGCAGGGAGGGATGAAAAACTGTTTTTT. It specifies CAISESRAGRDEKLFF.

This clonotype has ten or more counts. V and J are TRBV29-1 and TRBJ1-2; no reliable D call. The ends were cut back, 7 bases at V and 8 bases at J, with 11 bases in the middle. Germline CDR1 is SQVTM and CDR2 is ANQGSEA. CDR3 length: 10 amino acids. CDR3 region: CSARGKGYTF. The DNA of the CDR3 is TGCAGCGCGAGAGGCAAAGGCTACACCTTC.

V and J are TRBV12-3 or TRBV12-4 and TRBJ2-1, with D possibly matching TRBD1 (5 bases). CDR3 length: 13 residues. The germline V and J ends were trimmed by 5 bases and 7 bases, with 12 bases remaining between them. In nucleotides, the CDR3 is TGTGCCAGCAGTGCCCTTAGGGGTAATGAGCAGTTCTTC. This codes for CASSALRGNEQFF.

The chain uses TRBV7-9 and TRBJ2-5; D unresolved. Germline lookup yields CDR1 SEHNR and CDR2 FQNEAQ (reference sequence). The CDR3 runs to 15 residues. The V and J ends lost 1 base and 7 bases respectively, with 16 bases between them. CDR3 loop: CASSLEAPTRSTQYF. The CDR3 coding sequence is TGTGCCAGCAGCTTAGAAGCGCCTACGAGATCGACCCAGTACTTC.

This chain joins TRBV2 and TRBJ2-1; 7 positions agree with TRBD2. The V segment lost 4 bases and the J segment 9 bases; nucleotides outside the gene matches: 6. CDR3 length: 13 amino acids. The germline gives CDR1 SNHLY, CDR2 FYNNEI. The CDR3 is CASSGLASGEQFF. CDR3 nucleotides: TGTGCCAGCAGTGGACTAGCTAGCGGTGAGCAGTTCTTC.

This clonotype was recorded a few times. The CDR3 sequence is CASSMPGGANVLTF. The CDR3 coding sequence is TGTGCCAGTAGTATGCCCGGGGGGGCCAACGTCCTGACTTTC. The rearrangement links TRBV19 to TRBJ2-6; no definite D call. V was cut by 3 bases and J by 4 bases, with 7 bases left in between. This CDR3 has 14 amino acids. The germline gives CDR1 LNHDA, CDR2 SQIVND (reference sequence).

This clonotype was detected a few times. The CDR3 protein is CASSFNYDTQYF. The DNA of the CDR3 is TGTGCCAGCAGCTTCAACTATGATACGCAGTATTTT. This chain joins TRBV7-2 and TRBJ2-3; D is undetermined. This CDR3 is built from 12 residues. The germline gives CDR1 SGHTA, CDR2 FQGNSA. The V end was cut by 3 bases, the J end by 6 bases, with 7 bases between. The whole variable domain, filled in from reference TRBV7-2 and TRBJ2-3, reads GAGVSQSPSNKVTEKGKDVELRCDPISGHTALYWYRQSLGQGLEFLIYFQGNSAPDKSGLPSDRFSAERTGGSVSTLTIQRTQQEDSAVYLCASSFNYDTQYFGPGTRLTVL.

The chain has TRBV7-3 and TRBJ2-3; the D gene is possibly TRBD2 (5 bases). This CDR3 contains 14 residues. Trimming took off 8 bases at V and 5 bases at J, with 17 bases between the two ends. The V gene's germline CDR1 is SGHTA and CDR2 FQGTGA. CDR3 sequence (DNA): TGTGCCAGCTCGTTGAACCCTCGGGGAGATACGCAGTATTTT. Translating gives CASSLNPRGDTQYF.

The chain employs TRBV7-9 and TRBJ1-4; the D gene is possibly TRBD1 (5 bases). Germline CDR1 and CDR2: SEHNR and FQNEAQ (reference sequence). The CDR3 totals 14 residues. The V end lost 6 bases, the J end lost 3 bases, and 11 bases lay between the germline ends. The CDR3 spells CASRWDHANEKLFF. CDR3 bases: TGTGCCAGCAGGTGGGACCATGCTAATGAAAAACTGTTTTTT.